Each of the 11 T cell receptor beta chains below was sequenced from the same sample in a study of T-cell reconstitution after alpha-beta-depleted transplantation in children. Researchers prepared the TCRbeta library using unique molecular identifiers, the study reports. TCRdb called the PCR reads again in MiXCR, with one record for every CDR3 protein. The sample shows approximately 400,000 distinct CDR3 sequences, roughly a tenth of them seen only once. The sample here was PBMCs from the stem cell graft donor, taken from the stem cell graft. The receptors derive from a human donor who donated a stem cell graft to a child with acute myeloid leukemia.

This clonotype was detected only a few times. This chain joins TRBV12-3 or TRBV12-4 and TRBJ2-5; 8 bases line up with TRBD2. CDR3 length: 14 amino acids. With 7 bases clipped from V and 1 base from J, the junction kept 5 bases outside the gene matches. The DNA of the CDR3 is TGTGCCAGCACCCTTAGCGGGATCCAAGAGACCCAGTACTTC. It specifies CASTLSGIQETQYF.

This clonotype was picked up many times. J is TRBJ1-5 and V is TRBV20-1, with D possibly matching TRBD1 (5 bases). CDR3 length: 13 amino acids. The V end lost 0 bases, the J end lost 7 bases, and 10 bases lay between the germline ends. From germline, CDR1 is DFQATT and CDR2 SNEGSKA (reference sequence). CDR3 nucleotide sequence: TGCAGTGCTAGAGATTCGGCAGGGCAGCCCCAGCATTTT. This gives the protein CSARDSAGQPQHF.

The sample holds many counts of this clonotype. The rearrangement joins TRBV7-2 to TRBJ2-1; 10 bases align to TRBD2. Trimming cost V 3 bases and J 5 bases; bases outside gene matches: 7. Germline CDR1 and CDR2: SGHTA and FQGNSA. The CDR3 runs 16 residues. DNA for the CDR3: TGTGCCAGCAGCTTTCAGCCAGCGGGGGGGAACAATGAGCAGTTCTTC. Protein product: CASSFQPAGGNNEQFF. Complete variable domain (other parts from reference TRBV7-2 and TRBJ2-1): GAGVSQSPSNKVTEKGKDVELRCDPISGHTALYWYRQSLGQGLEFLIYFQGNSAPDKSGLPSDRFSAERTGGSVSTLTIQRTQQEDSAVYLCASSFQPAGGNNEQFFGPGTRLTVL.

This clonotype was detected only a few times. The chain uses TRBV6-5 and TRBJ2-2; TRBD1 matches 8 bases. The CDR3 extends over 15 amino acids. Per germline, CDR1 MNHEY and CDR2 SVGAGI. With V trimmed by 7 bases and J by 4 bases, 8 bases remained unmatched. Here the CDR3 reads CASTRQGSGTGELFF. CDR3 coding DNA: TGTGCCAGCACTCGACAGGGGTCGGGCACCGGGGAGCTGTTTTTT.

The rearrangement links TRBV29-1 to TRBJ2-1; 8 nucleotides line up with TRBD2. Trimming cost V 5 bases and J 5 bases; bases outside gene matches: 5. The CDR3 sequence is 13 residues long. Per the germline V gene, CDR1 is SQVTM and CDR2 is ANQGSEA. The CDR3 nucleotides read TGCAGCGTTCTCGCGGGGGGAAACAATGAGCAGTTCTTC. Encoded protein: CSVLAGGNNEQFF.

This clonotype was seen only a few times. The CDR3 nucleotides read TGCGCCAGCAGAGGGCAGGGACTATACGATGGCTACACCTTC. Residues: CASRGQGLYDGYTF. The rearrangement joins TRBV4-1 to TRBJ1-2; maybe TRBD1 (5 bases). The germline gives CDR1 MGHRA, CDR2 YSYEKL. This CDR3 region has 14 residues. Trimming removed 6 bases at V and 6 bases at J, with 17 bases between.

The J gene is TRBJ2-2, the V gene TRBV4-1, with D maybe TRBD2 (6 bases). This CDR3 contains 16 residues. The germline V gene has CDR1 MGHRA and CDR2 YSYEKL. The V end lost 2 bases, the J end lost 6 bases, and 16 bases lay between the germline ends. The CDR3 nucleotides read TGCGCCAGCAGCCAACAAAACCTAATAGCGGCCGGGGAGCTGTTTTTT. Amino acid sequence: CASSQQNLIAAGELFF.

This clonotype occurred a few times. The rearrangement uses TRBV2 and TRBJ1-6; TRBD1 is a possible D gene (5 bases). This CDR3 is built from 15 residues. V was trimmed by 2 bases and J by 10 bases, leaving 15 bases between them. CDR1 SNHLY and CDR2 FYNNEI come from the germline V gene. CDR3 residues: CASSERRGWDSPLHF. The CDR3 DNA is TGTGCCAGCAGTGAAAGGAGGGGATGGGACTCACCCCTCCACTTT.

This chain links TRBV20-1 with TRBJ2-1, with 9 bases lining up with TRBD2. V gave up 5 bases and J gave up 3 bases; unmatched junction bases: 2. The CDR3 is 13 amino acids. Germline V gives CDR1 DFQATT, CDR2 SNEGSKA (reference sequence). The CDR3 nucleotides read TGCAGTGCTTGGCGGGAGGGCTACAATGAGCAGTTCTTC. It encodes CSAWREGYNEQFF.

This clonotype was observed many times. The chain joins TRBV7-2 to TRBJ2-5; 8 positions match TRBD2. The germline CDR1 and CDR2 sequences are SGHTA and FQGNSA. The V segment lost 1 base and the J segment 1 base; nucleotides outside the gene matches: 5. The CDR3 runs 16 residues. The CDR3 loop reads CASSLVAGGAQETQYF. Written as DNA, the CDR3 is TGTGCCAGCAGCTTAGTGGCGGGAGGAGCCCAAGAGACCCAGTACTTC. Looking up the rest from reference TRBV7-2 and TRBJ2-5 gives the full variable domain: GAGVSQSPSNKVTEKGKDVELRCDPISGHTALYWYRQSLGQGLEFLIYFQGNSAPDKSGLPSDRFSAERTGGSVSTLTIQRTQQEDSAVYLCASSLVAGGAQETQYFGPGTRLLVL.

V gene TRBV14 combines with J gene TRBJ2-3; 8 bases map to TRBD1. Unmatched junction bases numbered 9, after V lost 5 bases and J lost 2 bases. CDR3 size: 16 residues. Germline V lookup: CDR1 SGHDN, CDR2 FVKESK. CDR3 coding DNA: TGTGCCAGCAGCTCCACAGGGGGTATAAACACAGATACGCAGTATTTT. Amino acid sequence: CASSSTGGINTDTQYF.